The rows below give T cell receptor beta chains drawn from one sample of a study of identical twins. One entry per CDR3 protein, called by TCRdb with MiXCR from the 5' RACE reads. This sample has about 480,000 distinct CDR3 sequences, with around 14% found just once. This sample also belongs to another study, concerning yellow fever vaccine responses in identical twins.

Sequencing was performed on CD4+ T cells sorted from blood. The origin of the receptors is a woman aged 18-30 years in good health. Both conserved end residues are part of each CDR3. The order of the fields is J gene, V gene, D gene, clone size, CDR3 protein, CDR3 DNA. A D gene is named only where the DNA matches it firmly. Size values are once, few and many counts, or a class for expanded clones, and some rows have none.

TRBJ2-1 TRBV12-3/TRBV12-4 NA NA CASRDRNSYNEQFF TGTGCCAGCAGAGACAGGAACTCCTACAATGAGCAGTTCTTC
TRBJ2-1 TRBV27 TRBD2 many CASSFFDQAGGPNEQFF TGTGCCAGCAGTTTTTTCGATCAAGCGGGGGGTCCAAATGAGCAGTTCTTC
TRBJ2-7 TRBV7-2 NA NA CASSWTRGYEQYF TGTGCCAGCAGCTGGACGCGGGGATACGAGCAGTACTTC
TRBJ1-1 TRBV27 TRBD1 NA CASSRDREIEAFF TGTGCCAGCAGCCGGGACAGGGAGATTGAAGCTTTCTTT
TRBJ2-7 TRBV6-1 TRBD2 NA CASNSHWLAGFYEQYF TGTGCCAGCAACTCCCACTGGCTAGCGGGGTTCTACGAGCAGTACTTC
TRBJ2-2 TRBV6-1 TRBD2 few CASRQTSGGASGELFF TGTGCCAGCAGGCAGACTAGCGGGGGGGCTTCCGGGGAGCTGTTTTTT
TRBJ2-3 TRBV30 NA few CAWGRVGTDTQYF TGTGCCTGGGGCAGGGTAGGCACAGATACGCAGTATTTT
TRBJ2-7 TRBV3-1 TRBD2 many CASSQGPPRGNSYEQYF TGTGCCAGCAGCCAAGGTCCCCCGCGGGGGAACTCGTACGAGCAGTACTTC
TRBJ2-7 TRBV18 TRBD2 NA CASSPVNGRGEQYF TGTGCCAGCTCACCAGTCAACGGGAGGGGTGAGCAGTACTTC
TRBJ2-1 TRBV12-3/TRBV12-4 TRBD2 NA CASSDYGGGYNEQFF TGTGCCAGCAGTGACTACGGGGGGGGCTACAATGAGCAGTTCTTC
TRBJ1-2 TRBV7-2 NA once CASSLDRPSGGYTF TGTGCCAGCAGCTTAGACAGGCCGTCGGGAGGCTACACCTTC
TRBJ2-3 TRBV12-3/TRBV12-4 NA few CASSLTWDTQYF TGTGCCAGCAGTTTAACATGGGATACGCAGTATTTT
TRBJ2-6 TRBV6-4 NA few CASSQFGGANVLTF TGTGCCAGCAGCCAATTCGGTGGGGCCAACGTCCTGACTTTC
TRBJ2-5 TRBV4-3 NA few CASSQEARGQETQYF TGCGCCAGCAGCCAAGAGGCCAGGGGACAAGAGACCCAGTACTTC
TRBJ1-2 TRBV5-1 TRBD1 many CASSFRQGEPYGYTF TGCGCCAGCAGCTTCCGACAGGGGGAACCCTATGGCTACACCTTC
TRBJ2-7 TRBV7-9 TRBD2 NA CASSSSGTRSYEQYF TGTGCCAGCAGCTCATCGGGGACTAGGTCCTACGAGCAGTACTTC
TRBJ2-3 TRBV20-1 NA many CSADRGGPSTDTQYF TGCAGTGCTGACCGTGGAGGTCCTAGCACAGATACGCAGTATTTT
TRBJ2-7 TRBV11-2 NA few CASSQNMREQYF TGTGCCAGCAGCCAGAATATGAGGGAGCAGTACTTC
TRBJ2-5 TRBV14 NA NA CASSQGSPPQYF TGTGCCAGCAGCCAAGGTTCCCCCCCCCAGTACTTC
TRBJ2-5 TRBV7-6 TRBD2 few CASGREMYQETQYF TGTGCCAGCGGGAGGGAGATGTACCAAGAGACCCAGTACTTC
TRBJ2-1 TRBV7-2 TRBD2 few CASSPSSGRALEQFF TGTGCCAGCAGCCCATCGAGCGGGAGGGCACTTGAGCAGTTCTTC
TRBJ2-1 TRBV7-9 TRBD2 NA CASSSLVGSSGSPQFF TGTGCCAGCAGCTCCCTAGTCGGATCTAGCGGGAGCCCGCAGTTCTTC
TRBJ2-1 TRBV20-1 TRBD2 NA CSASGRGTYNEQFF TGCAGTGCGAGCGGGAGAGGAACCTACAATGAGCAGTTCTTC
TRBJ2-5 TRBV12-3/TRBV12-4 NA once CASSFTQETKYF TGTGCCAGCAGTTTTACCCAAGAGACCAAGTACTTC
TRBJ1-4 TRBV6-2/TRBV6-3 NA NA CASSYSAGNEKLFF TGTGCCAGCAGTTACTCGGCAGGGAATGAAAAACTGTTTTTT
TRBJ1-5 TRBV11-2 NA NA CASSFPWAGGRGNQPQHF TGTGCCAGCAGCTTCCCCTGGGCGGGGGGGCGAGGGAATCAGCCCCAGCATTTT
TRBJ1-1 TRBV28 NA NA CASNMIQGSGSTEAFF TGTGCCAGCAATATGATTCAGGGGTCGGGTTCCACTGAAGCTTTCTTT
TRBJ2-5 TRBV5-1 NA many CASSLSEETQYF TGCGCCAGCAGCTTGTCAGAAGAGACCCAGTACTTC
TRBJ2-5 TRBV24-1 TRBD2 NA CATSELGTSGKEETQYF TGTGCCACCAGTGAGCTAGGGACTAGCGGGAAGGAGGAGACCCAGTACTTC
TRBJ2-4 TRBV20-1 NA few CSARDPGRVTLNIQYF TGCAGTGCTAGAGACCCTGGACGTGTGACCCTAAACATTCAGTACTTC
TRBJ2-7 TRBV29-1 TRBD1 few CSVGDRGYEQYF TGCAGCGTTGGGGACAGGGGCTACGAGCAGTACTTC
TRBJ2-7 TRBV20-1 TRBD2 NA CSAPTSGGLNEQYF TGCAGTGCCCCGACTAGCGGGGGGCTAAACGAGCAGTACTTC
TRBJ2-3 TRBV6-5 NA few CASSYSNRAADTQYF TGTGCCAGCAGTTACTCGAACAGGGCGGCAGATACGCAGTATTTT
TRBJ2-7 TRBV30 NA once CAWSVPRGSYEQYF TGTGCCTGGAGTGTCCCCAGAGGGTCCTACGAGCAGTACTTC
TRBJ2-3 TRBV20-1 TRBD2 NA CSASVSGRGDTQYF TGCAGTGCTAGCGTTAGCGGGAGGGGGGATACGCAGTATTTT
TRBJ2-7 TRBV24-1 NA few CATSDLESYEQYF TGTGCCACCAGTGATTTGGAATCCTACGAGCAGTACTTC
TRBJ2-1 TRBV20-1 TRBD2 NA CSAPGGAGAGNEQFF TGCAGTGCTCCCGGTGGGGCGGGAGCTGGCAATGAGCAGTTCTTC
TRBJ2-3 TRBV29-1 NA many CSVEEKNQYF TGCAGCGTTGAGGAAAAAAACCAGTATTTT
TRBJ2-5 TRBV5-1 NA few CASSLVPAGLGETQYF TGCGCCAGCAGCTTGGTTCCGGCAGGGCTAGGAGAGACCCAGTACTTC
TRBJ2-1 TRBV5-6 NA few CASTSLRWGQTNEQFF TGTGCCAGCACCTCCCTTAGGTGGGGGCAGACCAATGAGCAGTTCTTC
TRBJ2-1 TRBV29-1 TRBD2 NA CSVEGAGGQYNEQFF TGCAGCGTTGAAGGCGCGGGGGGGCAGTACAATGAGCAGTTCTTC
TRBJ2-7 TRBV13 TRBD2 once CASGPGLLCGSHEQYF TGTGCCAGCGGCCCTGGGCTCCTTTGCGGGAGCCACGAGCAGTACTTC
TRBJ2-1 TRBV28 TRBD2 many CASSEGPSGTFNEQFF TGTGCCAGCAGCGAAGGTCCTAGCGGGACCTTTAATGAGCAGTTCTTC
TRBJ2-3 TRBV5-1 NA NA CASFRGSVADTQYF TGCGCCAGCTTTAGAGGGAGCGTCGCAGATACGCAGTATTTT
TRBJ1-5 TRBV15 NA many CATSMGGNQPQHF TGTGCCACCAGCATGGGGGGCAATCAGCCCCAGCATTTT
TRBJ1-2 TRBV7-9 NA NA CASSQLGQRGYTF TGTGCCAGCAGCCAACTGGGACAACGCGGCTACACCTTC